The clone carrying this TCR beta chain was detected only a few times. This CDR3 region has 15 residues. Germline V gene lookup returns CDR1 SGHRS and CDR2 YFSETQ. The ends lost 0 bases at V and 4 bases at J; junction bases unmatched: 4. The data were obtained in a study of cytomegalovirus exposure and HLA in healthy donors. PCR primers comprised 60 Vbeta and 13 Jbeta primers. The table came from immunoSEQ multiplex PCR; TCRdb's copy has only in-frame clones and leaves some out. This sample carries tens of thousands of clones, about 75% of them seen once, and the ten largest clones take over 2%. This receptor was taken from a man aged 40-49 years in good health and CMV-seronegative. The V call is TRBV5-1, the J call TRBJ1-2, with 9 bases fitting TRBD1. Sequencing was performed on PBMCs. The CDR3 DNA is TGCGCCAGCAGCTTGGAAGGGACAGGGACCTATGGCTACACCTTC. It specifies CASSLEGTGTYGYTF.